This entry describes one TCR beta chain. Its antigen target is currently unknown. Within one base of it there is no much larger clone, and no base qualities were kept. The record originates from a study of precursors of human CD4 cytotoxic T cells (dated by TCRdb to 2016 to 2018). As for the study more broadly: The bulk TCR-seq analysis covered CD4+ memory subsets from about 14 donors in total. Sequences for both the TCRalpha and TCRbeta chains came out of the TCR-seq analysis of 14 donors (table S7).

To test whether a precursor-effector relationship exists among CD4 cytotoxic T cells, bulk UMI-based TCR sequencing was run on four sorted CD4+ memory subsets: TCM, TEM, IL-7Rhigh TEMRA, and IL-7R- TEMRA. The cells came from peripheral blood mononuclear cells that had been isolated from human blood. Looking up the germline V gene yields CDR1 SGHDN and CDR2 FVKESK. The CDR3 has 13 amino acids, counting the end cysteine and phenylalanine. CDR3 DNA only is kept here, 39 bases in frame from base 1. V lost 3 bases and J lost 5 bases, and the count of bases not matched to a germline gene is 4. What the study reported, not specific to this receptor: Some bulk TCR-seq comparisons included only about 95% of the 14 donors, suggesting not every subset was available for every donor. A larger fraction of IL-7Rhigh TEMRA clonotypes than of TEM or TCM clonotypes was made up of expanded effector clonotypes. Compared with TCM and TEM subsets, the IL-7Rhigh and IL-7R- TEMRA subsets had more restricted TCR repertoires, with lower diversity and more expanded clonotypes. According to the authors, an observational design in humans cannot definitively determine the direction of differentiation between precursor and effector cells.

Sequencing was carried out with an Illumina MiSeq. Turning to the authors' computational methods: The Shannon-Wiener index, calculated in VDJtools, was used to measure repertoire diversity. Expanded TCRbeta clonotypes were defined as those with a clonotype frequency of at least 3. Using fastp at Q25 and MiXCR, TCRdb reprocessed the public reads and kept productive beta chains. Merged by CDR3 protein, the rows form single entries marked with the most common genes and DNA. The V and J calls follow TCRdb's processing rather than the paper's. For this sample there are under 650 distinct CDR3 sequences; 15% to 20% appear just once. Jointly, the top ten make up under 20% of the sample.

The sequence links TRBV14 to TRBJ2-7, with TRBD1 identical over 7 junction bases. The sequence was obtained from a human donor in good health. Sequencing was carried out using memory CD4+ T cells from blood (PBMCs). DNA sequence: TGTGCCAGCAGCCATCGACAGGGCCACGAGCAGTACTTC. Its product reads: CASSHRQGHEQYF.